The 7 T cell receptor beta chains listed next were all sequenced from one sample in a study of blood T cell repertoires in COVID-19 (dated by TCRdb to about 2020). Library preparation used the immunoSEQ multiplex PCR assay. Entries here come from immuneACCESS through TCRdb and include only in-frame sequences with V and J called. Some clones fail to appear in such tables; in the studies checked, an unresolved V gene covers under half of the shortfall, and the cause of the remainder is unknown. The sample records approximately 150,000 clones, roughly 86% of which are singletons. Clones ranked in the top ten supply about 3.4% of the sample. Material for sequencing was PBMCs or T cells enriched from blood (not recorded which). The receptor source for this set is a woman aged 50 to 65 with acute COVID-19.

The chain joins TRBV18 to TRBJ2-7; D call uncertain. The CDR3 extends over 14 amino acids. V was shortened by 4 bases and J by 1 base, with 11 bases between the two germline ends. The germline gives CDR1 KGHSH, CDR2 LQKENI. The CDR3 spells CASSRTSHSYEQYF. CDR3 nucleotides: TGTGCCAGCTCACGAACGAGCCATTCCTACGAGCAGTACTTC.

The chain joins TRBV19 to TRBJ2-1, with 8 bases fitting TRBD2. Trimming removed 4 bases from V and 7 bases from J; junction bases left unmatched: 6. In germline, CDR1 is LNHDA, CDR2 SQIVND (reference sequence). The CDR3 consists of 14 residues. The CDR3, as DNA: TGTGCCAGTAGTAGTGGAGCGGGAGTTAATGAGCAGTTCTTC. Translation: CASSSGAGVNEQFF.

This chain uses TRBV3-1 (or the pseudogene TRBV3-2) with TRBJ2-7; 10 positions agree with TRBD2. From germline, CDR1 is LGHDT and CDR2 YNNKEL (reference sequence). The CDR3 is 17 amino acids. The ends lost 4 bases at V and 4 bases at J; junction bases unmatched: 13. The CDR3 reads CASSPTSGTSELYEQYF. The CDR3 DNA reads TGTGCCAGCAGCCCAACATCCGGGACTAGCGAACTTTACGAGCAGTACTTC.

The gene calls are TRBV19 and TRBJ2-5, with 9 positions matching TRBD1. The CDR3 loop spans 15 amino acids. The germline V gene has CDR1 LNHDA and CDR2 SQIVND (reference sequence). With 2 bases clipped from V and 6 bases from J, the junction kept 7 bases outside the gene matches. The CDR3 nucleotides read TGTGCCAGTAGTATAACCACAGGGGGCATGAAGACCCAGTACTTC. Protein: CASSITTGGMKTQYF.

This chain uses TRBV18 with TRBJ1-2, with a weak D call TRBD1 (6 bases). V shed 3 bases and J shed 2 bases, with 10 bases lying between them. Germline loops: CDR1 KGHSH, CDR2 LQKENI. This CDR3 has 14 residues. In DNA form, the CDR3 reads TGTGCCAGCTCACCGAGAGACAGGAACTATGGCTACACCTTC. The encoded protein is CASSPRDRNYGYTF.

This clone appeared many times. The V call is TRBV13, the J call TRBJ2-1, with 8 bases fitting TRBD2. Trimming cost V 1 base and J 6 bases; bases outside gene matches: 5. CDR3 length equals 15 residues. The germline gives CDR1 PRHDT, CDR2 FYEKMQ (reference sequence). This CDR3 is CASSLAGGPSNEQFF. DNA for the CDR3: TGTGCCAGCAGCTTAGCGGGAGGGCCCAGCAATGAGCAGTTCTTC.

This chain uses TRBV5-1 with TRBJ1-1, with 9 bases that match TRBD1. Per the germline V gene, CDR1 is SGHRS and CDR2 is YFSETQ. CDR3 length: 16 residues. The V segment lost 5 bases and the J segment 1 base; nucleotides outside the gene matches: 9. The CDR3 spells CASRQRQGGKNTEAFF. The CDR3, as DNA: TGCGCCAGCAGGCAACGACAGGGGGGAAAGAACACTGAAGCTTTCTTT.